This record concerns one T cell receptor beta chain sequence. Its binding antigen is unknown. Base qualities are not at hand, and no much larger clone is one base apart. The sample belongs to a study of blood T cell repertoires in COVID-19 (dated by TCRdb to 2020 to 2021). At the level of the whole study: Recovered participants in ImmuneRACE Cohort 3 were defined by two consecutive negative NP/OP PCR tests, clearance by a healthcare professional, or resolution of symptoms. Samples covering the acute and convalescent phases of COVID-19 were provided by collaborators in the United States, Italy and Spain. The material from the prospective study consisted of cDNA or gDNA derived from T cells, B-cell-depleted T cells, or PBMCs. Deeply sampled blood TCRbeta repertoires from subjects exposed to, actively infected with, or recovered from COVID-19 were included in the dataset. The repertoires were made available in a free public database intended to serve as a resource for research on the immune response to SARS-CoV-2. Samples came from the ongoing ImmuneRACE study (first 160 participants) plus 1,254 subjects from 6 global collaborators. Nearly every sample came with metadata listing a de-identified subject ID, COVID-19 status, age in years and sex. Where available, HLA class I and class II types were taken from metadata supplied by the sample provider and were not determined by assay-based typing. The investigation overall reported the following: The quantity of clinical and demographic metadata differed by source and by participant and was supplied without curation.

The immunoSEQ Assay, a bias-controlled multiplex PCR, was used to amplify TCRbeta CDR3 regions from genomic DNA. From the authors' description of their analysis: The number of nucleated cells in each sample was estimated by amplification of reference gene primers within the assay. To quantify the absolute abundance of each unique TCRbeta CDR3 rearrangement, sequence reads were collapsed and filtered. For each sample, productive Simpson clonality was calculated as the square root of Simpson's diversity index over productive rearrangements. The immuneACCESS repertoire file appears here via TCRdb, limited to in-frame rearrangements. These files lack a portion of the clones; in checked studies, under half of the deficit traces to unresolved V genes, and the cause of the others is not known. D and trimming were read from the DNA, whereas the V and J calls and clone size are those reported in that table. For this sample the table gives over 110,000 clones, of which 84% were detected only once. The ten largest clonotypes hold roughly 3.8% of the sample.

Participants in the prospective study were aged 18 to 89 years, lived in 20 to 30 United States geographic areas, and enrolled through a virtual design. To assign participants to cohorts, the prospective study relied on clinical history that participants themselves reported in a screening survey and a study questionnaire. Each participant in the prospective study had whole blood, serum and a nasopharyngeal or oropharyngeal swab collected by mobile phlebotomists. Prospective study participants could optionally give additional blood draws and questionnaires over a roughly 2-month period. Before DNA extraction, blood samples from the prospective study were shipped at room temperature or frozen. CDR1 and CDR2, looked up from the germline V gene, are SGDLS and YYNGEE. V trim: 5 bases; J trim: 4 bases; unmatched bases: 11. The CDR3 sequence holds 16 residues, the cysteine and phenylalanine included. The sequence is cut down to CDR3 DNA, 48 bases in frame from base 1.

The clonotype comes from a middle-aged man in a cohort exposed to, infected with or recovered from COVID-19 (not recorded which). The V and J segments used are TRBV9 and TRBJ2-1, with TRBD2 identical over 8 junction bases. Sequencing was carried out using PBMCs or T cells enriched from blood (not recorded which). The DNA sequence reads TGTGCCAGCAGTTCGAGGGGTAGCGGGGAATACAATGAGCAGTTCTTC. Its coded protein is CASSSRGSGEYNEQFF.